Listed below are T cell receptor beta chains from one sample, sequenced in a study of neurological immune-mediated disorders. TCRdb reprocessed the 5' RACE reads with MiXCR, giving one entry per CDR3 protein. The sample includes about 36,000 distinct CDR3 sequences, approximately 10% of them seen just once. Sequenced material: PBMCs. All receptors derive from a woman younger than 45 with HTLV-1-associated myelopathy (HAM/TSP). Each CDR3 is given without its conserved first and last residue. The D gene is left open where the match is weak. A clone size is listed for some rows: how often the clone was seen (once, few, many), or a class if it is expanded.

V gene: TRBV12-3/TRBV12-4
clone size: many
D gene: TRBD1
CDR3 protein: ASSFFRTGVRKNTEAF

V gene: TRBV5-1
clone size: many
D gene: TRBD1
CDR3 protein: ASSRTGQGGEKLF

V gene: TRBV5-1
clone size: many
D gene: .
CDR3 protein: ASSPREAGELF

V gene: TRBV5-1
clone size: many
D gene: .
CDR3 protein: ASSLVGESGRDTQY

V gene: TRBV5-1
clone size: .
D gene: TRBD1
CDR3 protein: ASSTGQGWNTEAF

V gene: TRBV20-1
clone size: many
D gene: .
CDR3 protein: SASRWTPFGTDTQY

V gene: TRBV5-8
clone size: many
D gene: .
CDR3 protein: ASSLDRNTGELF

V gene: TRBV20-1
clone size: many
D gene: TRBD2
CDR3 protein: SASWGTRYEQY

V gene: TRBV3-1
clone size: many
D gene: .
CDR3 protein: ASRDGTRHYEQY

V gene: TRBV5-1
clone size: many
D gene: .
CDR3 protein: ASSPTSFPNEQF

V gene: TRBV20-1
clone size: many
D gene: .
CDR3 protein: SARPAGSVEKLF